This T cell receptor (beta chain) was retrieved from a study of OX40 agonist ivuxolimab in advanced cancers. Study as a whole: The dose-escalation cohort had hepatocellular carcinoma, melanoma, renal cell or head and neck cancer.

With regard to this clone: The antigen is unknown.

The investigators sampled blood at baseline, at cycle 4 day 1, and at cycle 7 day 1. Data came from immunoSEQ multiplex PCR; TCRdb stores just in-frame clones and leaves some out. The table includes 9,500 to 12,000 clones, around 83% detected once. The study, taken as a whole, reports: More expanded clones were seen, on average, in CD8+ T cells than in CD4+.

The CDR3 is made up of 15 amino acids. V was clipped by 6 bases and J by 4 bases, with 16 bases between them. CDR1 and CDR2 (germline): MNHEY, SVGAGI. The source was CD4+ or CD8+ T cells sorted from blood, collected in a trial of the OX40 agonist ivuxolimab. The TCR was taken from an adult with an advanced solid tumor such as melanoma, head and neck, liver or kidney cancer. This chain uses TRBV6-5 with TRBJ2-1; weak D call: TRBD2 (5 bases). CDR3 bases: TGTGCCAGCAGACGCGTTTCGGGATTTTACAATGAGCAGTTCTTC. Its translation: CASRRVSGFYNEQFF.